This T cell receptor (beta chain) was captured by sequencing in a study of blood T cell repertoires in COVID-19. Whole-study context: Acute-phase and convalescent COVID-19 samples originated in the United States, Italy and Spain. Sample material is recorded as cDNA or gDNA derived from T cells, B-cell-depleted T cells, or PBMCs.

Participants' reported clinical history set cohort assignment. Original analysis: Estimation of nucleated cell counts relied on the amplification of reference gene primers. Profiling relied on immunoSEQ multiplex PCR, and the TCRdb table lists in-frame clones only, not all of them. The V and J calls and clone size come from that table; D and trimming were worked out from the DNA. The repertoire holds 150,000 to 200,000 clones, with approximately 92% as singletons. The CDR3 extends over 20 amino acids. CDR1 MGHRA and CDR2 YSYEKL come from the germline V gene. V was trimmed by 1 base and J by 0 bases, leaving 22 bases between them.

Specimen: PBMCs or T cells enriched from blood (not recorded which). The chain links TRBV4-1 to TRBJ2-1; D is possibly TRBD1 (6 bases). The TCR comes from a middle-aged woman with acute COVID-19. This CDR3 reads CASSQAKTGTRNLSYNEQFF. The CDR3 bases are TGCGCCAGCAGCCAAGCAAAGACCGGGACACGGAACCTCTCCTACAATGAGCAGTTCTTC.